Given below is one T cell receptor (beta chain) in context. What it recognizes is unknown. This entry comes from a study of naive and memory T cell subsets. Study-level points and caveats: Clonotypes are single alpha or beta chains, not paired receptors.

Both TRBC1 and TRBC2 were covered by a beta constant-region primer of two equimolar oligonucleotides. Nested alpha and beta constant-region primers with the SP2 primer drove four PCR rounds on ligated cDNA. MiXCR was run by TCRdb on the UMI-ligation and nested PCR reads, yielding one entry per CDR3 protein. The table lists around 130,000 distinct CDR3 sequences, 36% of them singletons. This CDR3 region has 15 residues. CDR1 LGHDT and CDR2 YNNKEL come from the germline V gene (reference sequence). With 4 bases clipped from V and 7 bases from J, the junction kept 8 bases outside the gene matches. Cells stained for CD3, CD4, CD8, CD45RA and CD27 were sorted into four subsets.

Material for sequencing was central memory CD4+ T cells from blood. The gene calls are TRBV3-1 and TRBJ2-7; 12 bases align to TRBD2. The clonotype comes from a human donor in good health. As DNA, the CDR3 is TGTGCCAGCAGCCGAGGACTAGCGGGAACCCGGGAGCAGTACTTC. The encoded protein is CASSRGLAGTREQYF.